The sequence of this T cell receptor beta chain was determined in a study of technical replicates of blood from a handful of donors. This CDR3 spans 16 amino acids. J was trimmed by 1 base and V by 4 bases; bases with no gene match: 8. Germline V gene sequence: CDR1 SGHRS, CDR2 YFSETQ. The table came from immunoSEQ multiplex PCR; TCRdb's copy has only in-frame clones and leaves some out. Of about 83,000 clones listed, around 96% are singletons. The count of this clone is one. The V gene is TRBV5-1, the J gene TRBJ1-3; 7 bases map to TRBD1. The origin of this receptor is a human donor in good health. Sequencing input: T cells isolated from PBMCs. CDR3 nucleotide sequence: TGCGCCAGCAGCCCCGGTGGACAGGAATCTGGAAACACCATATATTTT. This gives the protein CASSPGGQESGNTIYF.